This TCR beta chain was sequenced in a study of T cell responses to AZD1222 COVID-19 vaccine. Study observations and caveats: Nearly half of unique spike-specific TCRs reportedly avoided B.1.351 and B.1.1.7 mutated regions.

V was shortened by 1 base and J by 4 bases, with 13 bases between the two germline ends. The CDR3 is made up of 15 amino acids. Germline loops: CDR1 SGHVS, CDR2 FQNEAQ. Sequencing was performed with immunoSEQ multiplex PCR; in TCRdb, only in-frame clones are kept and a portion is missing. The sample has approximately 160,000 clones, around 90% seen once. In regard to this clone: What it recognizes is unknown.

This chain links TRBV7-8 with TRBJ1-1; D possibly corresponds to TRBD1 (5 bases). The sample was peripheral blood, taken 28 days after the second AZD1222 dose. The TCR was taken from an adult who received the AZD1222 COVID-19 vaccine. The CDR3 nucleotides are TGTGCCAGCAGCTTAGGAATCGGGGGTCGCACTGAAGCTTTCTTT. Amino acids: CASSLGIGGRTEAFF.